Below, 9 T cell receptor beta chains from the same sample are listed, as sequenced in a study of T cells in localized non-small cell lung cancer. The data were produced by immunoSEQ multiplex PCR, yet TCRdb's version contains in-frame clones alone and is incomplete. The data hold under 35,000 clones, with approximately 90% observed a single time. The source was peripheral blood, collected before any cancer treatment. These receptors came from an older female donor with stage I lung adenocarcinoma.

The chain joins TRBV7-9 to TRBJ2-7; possible D gene TRBD1, 6 bases. CDR1 and CDR2 (germline): SEHNR, FQNEAQ (reference sequence). The CDR3 length is 15 residues. The ends were cut back, 2 bases at V and 7 bases at J, with 18 bases in the middle. CDR3 coding DNA: TGTGCCAGCAGCTTATCCTCGACAGGCCCCGGTGAGCAGTACTTC. It translates to CASSLSSTGPGEQYF.

The CDR3 DNA reads as TGTGCCACCAGCAGAGATGGACAGCCTAATGAAAAACTGTTTTTT. Translation gives CATSRDGQPNEKLFF. V usage is TRBV15 and J usage is TRBJ1-4, with a weak D call TRBD1 (6 bases). V shed 0 bases and J shed 3 bases, with 8 bases lying between them. CDR3 length: 15 amino acids. The germline V gene encodes CDR1 LNHNV and CDR2 YYDKDF (reference sequence).

The chain has TRBV4-1 and TRBJ1-1; D remains ambiguous. V was shortened by 4 bases and J by 6 bases, with 15 bases between the two germline ends. This CDR3 spans 14 amino acids. The germline V gene has CDR1 MGHRA and CDR2 YSYEKL. Written as DNA, the CDR3 is TGCGCCAGCAGCCTCCTTAGGATAGGTCCTGAAGCTTTCTTT. This encodes CASSLLRIGPEAFF.

The chain employs TRBV7-9 and TRBJ1-2; tentatively, D is TRBD1 (5 bases). This CDR3 spans 14 amino acids. Germline V gene data show CDR1 as SEHNR and CDR2 as FQNEAQ (reference sequence). The V gene lost 7 bases and the J gene lost 2 bases, with 14 bases spanning the gap. The CDR3 DNA sequence: TGTGCCAGCACCGTGTGGGGCGGGAACTATGGCTACACCTTC. Its protein is CASTVWGGNYGYTF.

As DNA, the CDR3 is TGCGCCAGCAGCTTGGCTACTAGTCTGGAGACCCAGTACTTC. It yields the protein CASSLATSLETQYF. The chain joins TRBV5-1 to TRBJ2-5; D is perhaps TRBD2 (5 bases). The germline gives CDR1 SGHRS, CDR2 YFSETQ. The length of the CDR3 is 14 residues. V was cut by 0 bases and J by 5 bases, with 11 bases left in between.

The chain is built from TRBV6-5 and TRBJ1-1; no clear D gene. The CDR3 contains 13 residues. Per the germline V gene, CDR1 is MNHEY and CDR2 is SVGAGI. Trimming removed 1 base from V and 7 bases from J, with 10 bases in between. The CDR3 DNA reads TGTGCCAGCAGTTACTTGGGGAAGGGTGAAGCTTTCTTT. Amino acids: CASSYLGKGEAFF.

This clone was seen just once. CDR3 region: CASSQPFNTEAFF. The DNA for the CDR3 is TGTGCCAGCAGTCAGCCTTTCAACACTGAAGCTTTCTTT. The rearrangement links TRBV2 to TRBJ1-1; no firm D call. The CDR3 loop spans 13 amino acids. Deletions cut 5 bases from V and 2 bases from J, with 9 bases between. The germline CDR1 and CDR2 sequences are SNHLY and FYNNEI.

The CDR3 bases are TGTGCCAGCAGCTCCCCATCGGGGAATAGCAATCAGCCCCAGCATTTT. This codes for CASSSPSGNSNQPQHF. The rearrangement joins TRBV5-6 to TRBJ1-5; no clear D gene. The CDR3 spans 16 residues. Germline V gene sequence: CDR1 SGHDT, CDR2 YYEEEE. V was trimmed by 3 bases and J by 0 bases, leaving 13 bases between them.

Details on this clone: At one end, the junction sequence differs from germline, possibly due to a read error. Other DNA sequences in the same sample also yield this CDR3. This chain uses TRBV5-1 with TRBJ2-5; 8 nucleotides match TRBD2. CDR3 length equals 16 residues. The germline V gene has CDR1 SGHRS and CDR2 YFSETQ. The CDR3 coding sequence is TGTGCCAGCAGCCCCTCGGTTGCGGGAGGAAGAGAGACCCAGTACTTC. Its translation is CASSPSVAGGRETQYF.